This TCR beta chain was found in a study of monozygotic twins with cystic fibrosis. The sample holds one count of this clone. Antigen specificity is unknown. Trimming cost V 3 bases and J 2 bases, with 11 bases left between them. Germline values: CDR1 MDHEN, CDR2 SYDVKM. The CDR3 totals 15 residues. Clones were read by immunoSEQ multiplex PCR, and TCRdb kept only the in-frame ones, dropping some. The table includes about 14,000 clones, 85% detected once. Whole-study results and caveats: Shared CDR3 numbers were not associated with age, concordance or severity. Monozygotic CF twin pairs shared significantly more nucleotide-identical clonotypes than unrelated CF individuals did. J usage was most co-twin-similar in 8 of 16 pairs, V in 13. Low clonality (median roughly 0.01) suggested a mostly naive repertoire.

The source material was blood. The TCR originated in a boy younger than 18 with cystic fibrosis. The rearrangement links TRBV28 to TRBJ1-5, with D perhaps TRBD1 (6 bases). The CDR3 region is CASSFGRGRNQPQHF. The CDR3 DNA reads TGTGCCAGCAGTTTTGGCAGGGGACGCAATCAGCCCCAGCATTTT.